This T cell receptor beta chain emerged from a study of blood T cells in healthy people across ages. Whole-study results and caveats: Diversity figures based on one million T cells were deemed too low.

At least ten counts were recorded for this clonotype. Its specificity is not known. Isolation of PBMCs gave at least 7 million cells per sample. CDR3 length: 15 amino acids. V lost 4 bases, J lost 3 bases, and 7 bases stayed unmatched. The germline V gene has CDR1 SQVTM and CDR2 ANQGSEA. Using a J-beta primer mix together with a sample-barcoded 5' primer, a second PCR was run for roughly 6 to 12 cycles. Each single sample gave us at least 2.5 million CDR3-containing paired-end reads. TCRdb processed the 5' RACE reads anew with MiXCR; each CDR3 protein has one entry. The sample contains fewer than 900,000 distinct CDR3 sequences, around 46% of which appear only once.

The TCR originated in a woman between 55 and 75 years old in good health. The rearrangement joins TRBV29-1 to TRBJ2-3; 10 bases line up with TRBD2. Material: blood. CDR3 sequence: CSVGASGSLTDTQYF. CDR3 coding DNA: TGCAGCGTTGGGGCTAGCGGGAGTCTAACAGATACGCAGTATTTT.